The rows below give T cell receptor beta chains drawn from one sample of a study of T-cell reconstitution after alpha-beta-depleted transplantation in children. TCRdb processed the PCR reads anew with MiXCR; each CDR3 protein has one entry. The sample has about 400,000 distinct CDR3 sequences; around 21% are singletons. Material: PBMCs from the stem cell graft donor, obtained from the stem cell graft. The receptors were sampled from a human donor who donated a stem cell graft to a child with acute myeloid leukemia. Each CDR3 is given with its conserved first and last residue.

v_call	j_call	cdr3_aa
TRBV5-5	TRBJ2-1	CASSLWGGWSYNEQFF
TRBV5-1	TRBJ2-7	CASSLTTGFYEQYF
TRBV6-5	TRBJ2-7	CASSYSMGYSYEQYF
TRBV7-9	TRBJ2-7	CASGTSGRAYEQYF
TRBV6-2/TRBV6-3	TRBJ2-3	CASTPGLAGGTTDTQYF
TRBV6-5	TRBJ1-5	CASSSGTGGKQPQHF
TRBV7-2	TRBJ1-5	CASSFHSNQPQHF
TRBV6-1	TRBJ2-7	CASSESSSGTPYEQYF
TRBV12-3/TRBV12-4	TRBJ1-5	CASSFRADSNQPQHF
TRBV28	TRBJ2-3	CASRIALVGTDTQYF
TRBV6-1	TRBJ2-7	CASRGQSAYEQYF
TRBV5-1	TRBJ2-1	CASSSLDNEQFF
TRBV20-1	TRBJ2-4	CSAWDTGDLAKNIQYF
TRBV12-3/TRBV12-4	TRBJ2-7	CASSLFVRYEQYF
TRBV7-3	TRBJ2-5	CASSLIPGLSETQYF
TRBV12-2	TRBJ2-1	CASRLARWPSGDNEQFF
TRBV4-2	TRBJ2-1	CASSRRGLAGDPHEQFF
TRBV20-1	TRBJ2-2	CSARDGGVGTGELFF
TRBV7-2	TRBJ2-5	CASSVRGQYQETQYF
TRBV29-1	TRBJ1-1	CSVERSVMNTEAFF
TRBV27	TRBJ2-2	CASSLWGQGNTGELFF
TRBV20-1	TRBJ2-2	CSARPLNTGELFF